What follows is one T cell receptor (beta chain) and its context. What it recognizes is unknown. TCR beta CDR3 region amplification was performed from RNA transcripts. First-round RT-PCR with HTBI primers amplified the TCR CDR3 region. MiXCR, run by TCRdb on the multiplex PCR reads, gives a single entry per CDR3 protein. Seen here are approximately 530,000 distinct CDR3 sequences, roughly 21% observed once, and the top ten hold approximately 48%. Deletions cut 6 bases from V and 1 base from J, with 24 bases between. Germline CDR1 MDHEN, CDR2 SYDVKM. The CDR3 is 18 amino acids. Together with thyroid ultrasound, orbital computed tomography, serum thyroxine and TRAb, clinical symptoms were used for diagnoses. This sample is drawn from a study of T cells in Graves' hyperthyroidism and ophthalmopathy. Study summary: Once the initial diagnosis was made, peripheral blood was obtained before any treatment. Study results and limitations: A 13 V-J signature model discriminated ophthalmopathy versus stable hyperthyroidism.

The rearrangement uses TRBV28 and TRBJ1-1; the D gene is possibly TRBD1 (6 bases). The clonotype comes from a middle-aged man with Graves' ophthalmopathy. Input material: blood. The CDR3 DNA follows: TGTGCCAGCAGCTCACCCCGGGGGGGGGCCGGATGGAACACTGAAGCTTTCTTT. Translated: CASSSPRGGAGWNTEAFF.